The 20 T cell receptor beta chains below come from one sample, sequenced in a study of T cell repertoires in cytomegalovirus infection. Their recognized antigens are unknown. TCRdb re-called the reads through MiXCR, storing one row per CDR3 protein. The data hold approximately 910,000 distinct CDR3 sequences, with roughly 30% observed a single time. This sample comprised cultured CD8+ T cells from PBMCs, obtained from culture after CMV antigen stimulation. These receptors were collected from a human donor in good health (CMV status not recorded). Some clones in this sample may be carry-over from other donors' samples.

About this clonotype itself: This sequence may be a read error, since a much larger clone differs from it by one base. The chain recombines TRBV9 with TRBJ1-1, with D perhaps TRBD1 (6 bases). The CDR3 is made up of 11 amino acids. Germline V gene data show CDR1 as SGDLS and CDR2 as YYNGEE. Trimming removed 7 bases from V and 3 bases from J, with 7 bases in between. CDR3 residues: CASGGHTEAFF. CDR3 nucleotide sequence: TGTGCCAGCGGGGGGCACACTGAAGCTTTCTTT.

The rearrangement joins TRBV6-4 to TRBJ2-1, with D hard to call. Germline values: CDR1 MRHNA, CDR2 SNTAGT. The CDR3 covers 15 residues. V shed 6 bases and J shed 1 base, with 13 bases lying between them. DNA for the CDR3: TGTGCCAGCAGCGTGGGTTTGGGGTCCTACAATGAGCAGTTCTTC. It codes for CASSVGLGSYNEQFF.

This clonotype was seen only a few times. The chain links TRBV2 to TRBJ2-7; D uncertain. This CDR3 region has 15 residues. Between the trimmed V and J ends, which lost 2 bases and 1 base, there was a span of 12 bases. Germline-derived CDR1 and CDR2 are SNHLY and FYNNEI. CDR3: CASSEKPSKSYEQYF. The DNA for the CDR3 is TGTGCCAGCAGTGAAAAACCGTCAAAGTCCTACGAGCAGTACTTC.

In its sample, this clonotype was seen a few times. The CDR3 coding sequence is TGTGCCAGCAGCCCTACAGGGTTCAATGAGCAGTTCTTC. Amino acid sequence: CASSPTGFNEQFF. The rearrangement links TRBV7-2 to TRBJ2-1; D is perhaps TRBD1 (6 bases). The CDR3 runs to 13 residues. Trimming left V 5 bases short and J 6 bases short, with 11 bases between. CDR1 SGHTA and CDR2 FQGNSA come from the germline V gene. The whole variable domain, remainder taken from reference TRBV7-2 and TRBJ2-1, is GAGVSQSPSNKVTEKGKDVELRCDPISGHTALYWYRQSLGQGLEFLIYFQGNSAPDKSGLPSDRFSAERTGGSVSTLTIQRTQQEDSAVYLCASSPTGFNEQFFGPGTRLTVL.

CDR3 sequence reads: CASSFLLAGAVGTDTQYF. The CDR3, as DNA: TGTGCCAGCAGTTTCCTTCTAGCGGGGGCCGTTGGCACAGATACGCAGTATTTT. V usage is TRBV27 and J usage is TRBJ2-3; TRBD2 matches 10 bases. The CDR3 loop spans 18 amino acids. V shed 3 bases and J 1 base; nucleotides not matched to a gene: 10. Germline CDR1 MNHEY, CDR2 SMNVEV (reference sequence).

J is TRBJ2-7 and V is TRBV6-1; no definite D call. This CDR3 is built from 11 residues. Germline CDR1 MNHNS, CDR2 SASEGT. The V and J ends lost 1 base and 5 bases respectively, with 3 bases between them. CDR3 coding DNA: TGTGCCAGCAGTGAAGTCCACGAGCAGTACTTC. Protein: CASSEVHEQYF.

There are a few counts of this clonotype. V is TRBV6-5 and J is TRBJ2-7, with TRBD1 matching 8 bases. From germline, CDR1 is MNHEY and CDR2 SVGAGI. J was trimmed by 5 bases and V by 6 bases; bases with no gene match: 15. The CDR3 length is 16 residues. The CDR3: CASRLSGQGYRHEQYF. As DNA, the CDR3 is TGTGCCAGCAGATTAAGCGGACAGGGATATCGGCACGAGCAGTACTTC.

The chain joins TRBV20-1 to TRBJ2-1, with D maybe TRBD2 (7 bases). This CDR3 is 13 amino acids long. Per the germline V gene, CDR1 is DFQATT and CDR2 is SNEGSKA (reference sequence). The germline V and J ends were trimmed by 1 base and 6 bases, with 10 bases remaining between them. In DNA, the CDR3 is TGCAGTGCTAGAGTGAGGGGGGGCAATGAGCAGTTCTTC. Translated: CSARVRGGNEQFF.

This clonotype was seen a few times. The chain uses TRBV7-6 and TRBJ2-7; the D is unclear. From germline, CDR1 is SGHVS and CDR2 FNYEAQ. The CDR3 loop spans 13 amino acids. V was cut by 3 bases and J by 1 base, with 7 bases left in between. CDR3 nucleotides: TGTGCCAGCAGCTTGTCCGAATCCTACGAGCAGTACGTC. It codes for CASSLSESYEQYV.

V gene TRBV7-4 combines with J gene TRBJ2-3; TRBD2 agrees at 10 bases. The CDR3 sequence is 16 residues long. Germline V lookup: CDR1 SGHVT, CDR2 SQSDAQ. V was clipped by 2 bases and J by 6 bases; unmatched bases: 8. The CDR3 DNA reads TGTGCCAGCAGCTTACCTCTAGCGGGGGTCTTGGATACGCAGTATTTT. Translation gives CASSLPLAGVLDTQYF.

V and J are TRBV7-8 and TRBJ2-7; 7 bases match TRBD1. Trimming took 6 bases from V and 5 from J; bases not matched to a gene: 10. Germline-derived CDR1 and CDR2 are SGHVS and FQNEAQ. The CDR3 runs to 14 residues. The CDR3 sequence is CASRLTGPMNEQYF. The CDR3 DNA is TGTGCCAGCAGATTGACAGGGCCGATGAACGAGCAGTACTTC.

This clonotype was picked up many times. The gene calls are TRBV7-6 and TRBJ2-7; 10 positions agree with TRBD2. From germline, CDR1 is SGHVS and CDR2 FNYEAQ. This CDR3 has 15 residues. V dropped 1 base and J dropped 5; count of bases not matched to a gene: 5. CDR3 sequence reads: CASSLVSGGRDEQYV. The CDR3 nucleotides are TGTGCCAGCAGCTTAGTTAGCGGGGGGCGCGACGAGCAGTACGTC.

The chain has TRBV6-1 and TRBJ2-7; D possibly corresponds to TRBD1 (5 bases). The CDR3 is 14 residues long. V was cut by 5 bases and J by 5 bases, with 16 bases left in between. Germline values: CDR1 MNHNS, CDR2 SASEGT. The CDR3 here is CASSQGPYANEQYF. CDR3 nucleotides: TGTGCCAGCAGTCAGGGTCCCTACGCGAACGAGCAGTACTTC.

This clonotype showed up just a few times. The CDR3 region is CASSTRGGKVGEQFF. CDR3 in DNA: TGTGCCAGTAGTACACGGGGGGGAAAAGTGGGTGAGCAGTTCTTC. The rearrangement uses TRBV19 and TRBJ2-1; 8 bases line up with TRBD2. CDR3 length equals 15 residues. The junction had 11 bases not matched to a gene; V was cut back by 4 bases and J by 9 bases. Germline V gene lookup returns CDR1 LNHDA and CDR2 SQIVND (reference sequence). Full variable domain (missing parts from reference TRBV19 and TRBJ2-1): DGGITQSPKYLFRKEGQNVTLSCEQNLNHDAMYWYRQDPGQGLRLIYYSQIVNDFQKGDIAEGYSVSREKKESFPLTVTSAQKNPTAFYLCASSTRGGKVGEQFFGPGTRLTVL.

The V call is TRBV9, the J call TRBJ2-1; 7 bases fit TRBD2. The ends lost 0 bases at V and 2 bases at J; junction bases unmatched: 8. The CDR3 is made up of 17 amino acids. In germline, CDR1 is SGDLS, CDR2 YYNGEE. CDR3 bases: TGTGCCAGCAGCGTAGGGGGGGGAAAATCGCCCTACAATGAGCAGTTCTTC. This codes for CASSVGGGKSPYNEQFF. Combining the CDR3 with reference TRBV9 and TRBJ2-1 gives the whole variable domain DSGVTQTPKHLITATGQRVTLRCSPRSGDLSVYWYQQSLDQGLQFLIQYYNGEERAKGNILERFSAQQFPDLHSELNLSSLELGDSALYFCASSVGGGKSPYNEQFFGPGTRLTVL.

The chain recombines TRBV6-1 with TRBJ2-7; D is unclear. CDR1 is MNHNS and CDR2 is SASEGT in the germline V gene. This CDR3 spans 16 amino acids. V was trimmed by 1 base and J by 2 bases, leaving 15 bases between them. The CDR3, as DNA: TGTGCCAGCAGTGAAGAAATAGTGACCTTCGCCTACGAGCAGTACTTC. Amino acid sequence: CASSEEIVTFAYEQYF.

A word on this clonotype: Compared with germline, one end of the junction differs, possibly owing to a read error. V and J are TRBV7-8 and TRBJ1-5; D gene unclear. This CDR3 spans 17 amino acids. Germline values: CDR1 SGHVS, CDR2 FQNEAQ. The CDR3 loop reads CTSSLGLRHSVNQPQHF. In nucleotides, the CDR3 is TGTACCAGCAGCTTAGGGCTGCGGCACTCCGTCAATCAGCCCCAGCATTTT.

This sequence joins TRBV28 and TRBJ2-3; the match to TRBD2 covers 9 bases. The CDR3 totals 15 residues. CDR1 is MDHEN and CDR2 is SYDVKM in the germline V gene. The DNA of the CDR3 is TGTGCAACCAGTATAGGGGCGGGGGGGGCAGATACGCAGTATTTT. Translating it yields CATSIGAGGADTQYF.

In its sample, this clonotype was seen once. A much larger clone differs by one base, so this may be a read error. The V and J genes are TRBV7-1 and TRBJ2-3; weak D call: TRBD2 (7 bases). TRBV7-1 is an open reading frame, and its role is uncertain. The CDR3 spans 15 residues. The V end lost 8 bases, the J end lost 5 bases, and 20 bases lay between the germline ends. CDR3 sequence: CASGLVGGAGDTQYF. DNA for the CDR3: TGTGCCAGCGGCTTAGTTGGGGGGGCCGGAGATACGCAGTATTTT.

This clonotype was seen a few times. The J gene is TRBJ2-5, the V gene TRBV2; no clear D. The CDR3 has 16 amino acids. Trimming pared 4 bases from V and 2 bases from J, leaving 17 bases between. CDR1 SNHLY and CDR2 FYNNEI come from the germline V gene. The CDR3 protein is CASSAVRSELQETQYF. CDR3 bases: TGTGCCAGCAGTGCCGTCCGTAGTGAGCTGCAAGAGACCCAGTACTTC.